Each of the 6 T cell receptor beta chains below was sequenced from the same sample in a study of cytotoxic CD8 clonotypes in ibrutinib-treated CLL. Clones were read by immunoSEQ multiplex PCR, and TCRdb kept only the in-frame ones, dropping some. There are roughly 220,000 clones in the sample; just over 70% occur only once, and roughly 6.4% lies in the top ten. The material sequenced was PBMCs, taken after 12 months of ibrutinib treatment. Receptor source: a human donor with chronic lymphocytic leukemia.

The gene calls are TRBV30 and TRBJ2-3; TRBD1 matches 9 bases. This CDR3 contains 15 residues. J was trimmed by 3 bases and V by 2 bases; bases with no gene match: 6. Germline CDR1 reads GTSNPN; CDR2 reads SVGIG (reference sequence). The CDR3 coding sequence is TGTGCCTGGAGTATGGACAGGGGATTGACAGATACGCAGTATTTT. It encodes CAWSMDRGLTDTQYF.

This chain connects TRBV29-1 to TRBJ1-2, with TRBD1 matching over 7 bases. J gave up 7 bases and V 7 bases, and 15 bases lay outside the gene matches. Germline CDR1 is SQVTM and CDR2 is ANQGSEA. CDR3 length equals 14 residues. CDR3 region: CSAGRQGMRSGYTF. Here the CDR3 DNA reads TGCAGCGCTGGCCGACAGGGAATGCGGAGTGGCTACACCTTC. Variable domain in full (rest from reference TRBV29-1 and TRBJ1-2): SAVISQKPSRDICQRGTSLTIQCQVDSQVTMMFWYRQQPGQSLTLIATANQGSEATYESGFVIDKFPISRPNLTFSTLTVSNMSPEDSSIYLCSAGRQGMRSGYTFGSGTRLTVV.

This clone was seen only once. The chain combines TRBV6-5 with TRBJ1-1; D is unresolved. This CDR3 comprises 14 residues. Germline CDR1 is MNHEY and CDR2 is SVGAGI. V was trimmed by 4 bases and J by 0 bases, leaving 9 bases between them. For the CDR3, the DNA is TGTGCCAGCAGTTTGATACAAGTGAACACTGAAGCTTTCTTT. Protein sequence: CASSLIQVNTEAFF.

The chain uses TRBV30 and TRBJ1-2; D unresolved. This CDR3 spans 11 amino acids. Germline lookup yields CDR1 GTSNPN and CDR2 SVGIG (reference sequence). V dropped 5 bases and J dropped 2 bases, with 6 bases sitting between them. As DNA, the CDR3 is TGTGCCTGGGTAGAAAACTATGGCTACACCTTC. Its protein is CAWVENYGYTF. Looking up the rest from reference TRBV30 and TRBJ1-2 gives the full variable domain: SQTIHQWPATLVQPVGSPLSLECTVEGTSNPNLYWYRQAAGRGLQLLFYSVGIGQISSEVPQNLSASRPQDRQFILSSKKLLLSDSGFYLCAWVENYGYTFGSGTRLTVV.

The chain recombines TRBV11-3 with TRBJ1-1; D might be TRBD1 (6 bases). CDR3 length: 14 amino acids. Germline V CDR1 and CDR2: SGHNT, YENEEA. V lost 9 bases, J lost 1 base, and 15 bases lay in between. CDR3 protein: CASSKQGRNTEAFF. Here the CDR3 DNA reads TGTGCCAGTTCAAAACAGGGCCGGAACACTGAAGCTTTCTTT.

J is TRBJ1-1 and V is TRBV25-1; D uncertain. Trimming cost V 7 bases and J 5 bases, with 14 bases left between them. CDR1 and CDR2 from the germline V gene are MGHDK and SYGVNS. CDR3 length equals 13 residues. The CDR3 is CASTINSRTEAFF. CDR3 bases: TGTGCCAGCACTATAAATTCTAGGACTGAAGCTTTCTTT.